The 16 T cell receptor beta chains listed next were all sequenced from one sample in a study of cytomegalovirus exposure and HLA in healthy donors (TCRdb year 2017). To prepare the library, the immunoSEQ multiplex PCR assay was applied. For the multiplex PCR, a mixture combining 60 forward primers for TCR Vbeta segments and 13 reverse primers for TCR Jbeta segments was used. Imported from immuneACCESS, the table was reduced by TCRdb to in-frame sequences with V and J called. These copies leave out some clones; in studies compared against another copy, an unresolved V gene accounts for under half, and the cause of the remainder is not known. Within this sample are approximately 160,000 clones, with approximately 73% of them counted one time only. The ten largest account for approximately 1.3% of the sample. The sample comprised PBMCs. These receptors came from a middle-aged man in good health and CMV-seronegative.

The chain links TRBV5-6 to TRBJ1-6, with D unclear. V lost 1 base to trimming and J lost 3 bases, with 5 bases between them. This CDR3 comprises 14 residues. Germline V CDR1 and CDR2: SGHDT, YYEEEE. CDR3 in DNA: TGTGCCAGCAGCTTGACCTACTATAATTCACCCCTCCACTTT. Its translation: CASSLTYYNSPLHF.

The chain is built from TRBV18 and TRBJ2-7, with D maybe TRBD2 (6 bases). V shed 6 bases and J shed 0 bases, with 18 bases lying between them. Germline V gene lookup returns CDR1 KGHSH and CDR2 LQKENI. The CDR3 covers 16 residues. CDR3 in DNA: TGTGCCAGCTCCCGCCCGGGACTTTCCCGCTCCTACGAGCAGTACTTC. As protein: CASSRPGLSRSYEQYF.

This clone was seen a few times. The chain uses TRBV4-1 and TRBJ2-3; D remains unclear. This CDR3 comprises 13 residues. Germline V gene sequence: CDR1 MGHRA, CDR2 YSYEKL. Trimming left V 6 bases short and J 0 bases short, with 7 bases between. CDR3 residues: CASRTSSTDTQYF. Written as DNA, the CDR3 is TGCGCCAGCAGGACTTCTAGCACAGATACGCAGTATTTT.

The chain links TRBV27 to TRBJ2-2; no firm D call. V was shortened by 5 bases and J by 3 bases, with 10 bases between the two germline ends. CDR3 length: 14 amino acids. Germline V gives CDR1 MNHEY, CDR2 SMNVEV (reference sequence). CDR3 DNA sequence: TGTGCCAGCAGTCCGAAACTTGACACCGGGGAGCTGTTTTTT. It translates to CASSPKLDTGELFF.

V gene TRBV6-6 combines with J gene TRBJ1-1, with 9 bases matching TRBD1. This CDR3 has 15 amino acids. The junction had 6 bases not matched to a gene; V was cut back by 6 bases and J by 1 base. Germline lookup yields CDR1 MNHNY and CDR2 SVGAGI (reference sequence). In nucleotides, the CDR3 is TGTGCCAGCAGCTCCAAGACAGGGGGGAACACTGAAGCTTTCTTT. This sequence encodes CASSSKTGGNTEAFF.

This sequence joins TRBV4-1 and TRBJ1-3; TRBD1 agrees at 7 bases. Germline V gene lookup returns CDR1 MGHRA and CDR2 YSYEKL. Germline trimming cut 3 bases from V and 0 bases from J; bases unmatched to any gene: 2. CDR3 length: 15 residues. CDR3 sequence reads: CASSQWDSSGNTIYF. CDR3 in DNA: TGCGCCAGCAGCCAGTGGGACAGCTCTGGAAACACCATATATTTT.

This chain connects TRBV10-2 to TRBJ1-1; D is unresolved. Germline assignment: CDR1 WSHSY and CDR2 SAAADI. V dropped 3 bases and J dropped 1 base, with 6 bases sitting between them. The CDR3 is 13 amino acids. The CDR3 region has the DNA TGCGCCAGCAGTGACTCGGGGAACACTGAAGCTTTCTTT. It yields the protein CASSDSGNTEAFF.

V gene TRBV5-1 combines with J gene TRBJ2-3; 10 bases line up with TRBD2. Unmatched junction bases numbered 16, after V lost 4 bases and J lost 5 bases. Germline V gene lookup returns CDR1 SGHRS and CDR2 YFSETQ. The CDR3 runs to 18 residues. DNA of the CDR3: TGCGCCAGCAGCCCCGGGGGAGCGGGGGGGCAGGGAAGAGATACGCAGTATTTT. Translation gives CASSPGGAGGQGRDTQYF.

The V call is TRBV7-3, the J call TRBJ1-1; D not certain. The CDR3 contains 14 residues. CDR1 is SGHTA and CDR2 is FQGTGA in the germline V gene. Trimming removed 0 bases from V and 5 bases from J, with 10 bases in between. The CDR3 DNA reads as TGTGCCAGCAGCTTAACGCCGGGGAGGACTGAAGCTTTCTTT. Protein product: CASSLTPGRTEAFF.

As to this clone: Other nucleotide sequences from this sample produce the same CDR3. This chain uses TRBV18 with TRBJ1-6; perhaps TRBD1 as D (5 bases). The CDR3 totals 15 residues. The V and J ends lost 3 bases and 0 bases respectively, with 6 bases between them. Germline CDR1 reads KGHSH; CDR2 reads LQKENI. The CDR3 protein is CASSPGGSYNSPLHF. The CDR3 DNA follows: TGTGCCAGCTCACCGGGGGGCTCCTATAATTCACCCCTCCACTTT.

This clone was counted between two and nine times. The V gene is TRBV28, the J gene TRBJ1-5; 9 bases map to TRBD1. From germline, CDR1 is MDHEN and CDR2 SYDVKM. CDR3 size: 16 residues. V shed 7 bases, J shed 2 bases, and the junction held 9 bases outside the gene matches. This CDR3 reads CASTRTGDRRNQPQHF. The DNA of the CDR3 is TGTGCCAGCACACGGACAGGGGATCGACGCAATCAGCCCCAGCATTTT.

The J gene is TRBJ2-3, the V gene TRBV7-2, with 13 bases aligning to TRBD2. The germline CDR1 and CDR2 sequences are SGHTA and FQGNSA. Trimming removed 5 bases from V and 2 bases from J; junction bases left unmatched: 7. The CDR3 has 17 amino acids. As DNA, the CDR3 is TGTGCCAGCAGCCCGCTGACTAGCGGGGGGCTCACAGATACGCAGTATTTT. Residues: CASSPLTSGGLTDTQYF. The variable domain in full, completed from reference TRBV7-2 and TRBJ2-3, reads GAGVSQSPSNKVTEKGKDVELRCDPISGHTALYWYRQSLGQGLEFLIYFQGNSAPDKSGLPSDRFSAERTGGSVSTLTIQRTQQEDSAVYLCASSPLTSGGLTDTQYFGPGTRLTVL.

In its sample, this clone was seen once. V usage is TRBV28 and J usage is TRBJ1-1, with D unresolved. There are 14 residues in the CDR3. CDR1 and CDR2 from the germline V gene are MDHEN and SYDVKM. V gave up 4 bases and J gave up 1 base, with 10 bases separating them. CDR3 in amino acids: CASSSHSENTEAFF. CDR3 bases: TGTGCCAGCAGTTCGCATTCAGAGAACACTGAAGCTTTCTTT. Drawing the rest from reference TRBV28 and TRBJ1-1, the complete variable domain is DVKVTQSSRYLVKRTGEKVFLECVQDMDHENMFWYRQDPGLGLRLIYFSYDVKMKEKGDIPEGYSVSREKKERFSLILESASTNQTSMYLCASSSHSENTEAFFGQGTRLTVV.

The chain employs TRBV7-2 and TRBJ1-2; the D is unclear. The CDR3 runs 11 residues. V lost 5 bases to trimming and J lost 5 bases, with 6 bases between them. Per germline, CDR1 SGHTA and CDR2 FQGNSA. This CDR3 is CASSRRYGYTF. The DNA for the CDR3 is TGTGCCAGCAGCCGGAGATATGGCTACACCTTC.

This clone was seen only once. V is TRBV9 and J is TRBJ2-5, with TRBD1 matching over 8 bases. V was clipped by 0 bases and J by 4 bases; unmatched bases: 5. This CDR3 contains 15 residues. Per germline, CDR1 SGDLS and CDR2 YYNGEE. Written as DNA, the CDR3 is TGTGCCAGCAGCGTAGAGGACAGGGAGTCAGAGACCCAGTACTTC. As protein: CASSVEDRESETQYF.

The J gene is TRBJ1-2, the V gene TRBV18, with D perhaps TRBD1 (5 bases). The CDR3 covers 14 residues. Germline CDR1 KGHSH, CDR2 LQKENI. V lost 3 bases, J lost 8 bases, and 16 bases lay in between. The CDR3 loop reads CASSPTDTAIGYTF. CDR3 nucleotides: TGTGCCAGCTCACCGACGGACACCGCTATAGGCTACACCTTC.